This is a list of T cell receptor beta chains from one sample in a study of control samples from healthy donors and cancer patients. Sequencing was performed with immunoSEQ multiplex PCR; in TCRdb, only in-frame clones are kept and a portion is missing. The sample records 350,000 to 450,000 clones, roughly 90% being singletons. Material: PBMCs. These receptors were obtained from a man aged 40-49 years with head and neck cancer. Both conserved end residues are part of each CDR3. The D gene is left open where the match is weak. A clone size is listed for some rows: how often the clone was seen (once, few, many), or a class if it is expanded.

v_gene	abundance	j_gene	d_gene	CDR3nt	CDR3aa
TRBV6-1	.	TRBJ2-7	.	TGTGCCAGCAGTGAATACGAGCAGTACTTC	CASSEYEQYF
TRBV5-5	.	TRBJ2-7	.	TGTGCCAGCAGCGCGGGGCAGTCCTCTACCTACGAGCAGTACTTC	CASSAGQSSTYEQYF
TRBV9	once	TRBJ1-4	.	TGTGCCAGCAGCGCTCCAGGGACTGAAAAACTGTTTTTT	CASSAPGTEKLFF
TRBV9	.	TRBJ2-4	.	TGTGCCAGCAGCGTAGACTCAGGGCAGAGCCAGATAGCCAAAAACATTCAGTACTTC	CASSVDSGQSQIAKNIQYF
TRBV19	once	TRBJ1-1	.	TGTGCCAGTAGTATACTAGGGAACACTGAAGCTTTCTTT	CASSILGNTEAFF
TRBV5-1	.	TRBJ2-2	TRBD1	TGCGCCAGCAGCTCGGGACAGGTGAACACCGGGGAGCTGTTTTTT	CASSSGQVNTGELFF
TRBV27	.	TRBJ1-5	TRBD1	TGTGCCAGCAGTCCCACCACGACAGGGAGGAATCAGCCCCAGCATTTT	CASSPTTTGRNQPQHF
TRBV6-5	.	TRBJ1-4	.	TGTGCCAGCATGGGGTCTGGGGGTGAAAAACTGTTTTTT	CASMGSGGEKLFF
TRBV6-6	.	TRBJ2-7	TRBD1	TGTGCCAGCAGTTACGCCGGGACAGGGAGCGAGCAGTACTTC	CASSYAGTGSEQYF
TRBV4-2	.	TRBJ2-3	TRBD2	TGTGCCAGCCAAGCCGGGGGGGCGCCCCGGTCAGATACGCAGTATTTT	CASQAGGAPRSDTQYF
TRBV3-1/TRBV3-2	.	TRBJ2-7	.	TGTGCCAGCAGCCCCAGTAACTACGAGCAGTACTTC	CASSPSNYEQYF
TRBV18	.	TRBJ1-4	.	TGTGCCAGCAGTACGGGAAAAGCAACTAATGAAAAACTGTTTTTT	CASSTGKATNEKLFF
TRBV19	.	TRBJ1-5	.	TGTGCCAGTAGTATGAGGGCTCAGCCCCAGCATTTT	CASSMRAQPQHF
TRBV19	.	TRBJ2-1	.	TGTGCCAGTAGTATGTCGGGCTACCTTGAGGTCAATGAGCAGTTCTTC	CASSMSGYLEVNEQFF
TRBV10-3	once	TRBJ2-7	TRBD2	TGTGCCATCAGGGCCGGGACTAGCGTCCACGAGCAGTACTTC	CAIRAGTSVHEQYF
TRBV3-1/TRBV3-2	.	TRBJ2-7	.	TGTGCCAGCAGCCTCCAAGGTAGCTACCCCTACGAGCAGTACTTC	CASSLQGSYPYEQYF
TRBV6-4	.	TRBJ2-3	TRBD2	TGTGCCAGCAGTACTAGCGGGGGGGCAGATACGCAGTATTTT	CASSTSGGADTQYF
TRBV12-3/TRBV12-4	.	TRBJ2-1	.	TGTGCCGACTCGTTCCTCGATGAGCAGTTCTTC	CADSFLDEQFF
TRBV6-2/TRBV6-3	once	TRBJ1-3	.	TGTGCCAGCAGTTTGGAAAATGGAAACACCATATATTTT	CASSLENGNTIYF
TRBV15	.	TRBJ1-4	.	TGTGCCACCAGCAGAGATGCAGGGACCACTAATGAAAAACTGTTTTTT	CATSRDAGTTNEKLFF
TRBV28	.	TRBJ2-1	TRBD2	TGTGCCAGCAGCCTAGCGGGAGTGCGGAATGAGCAGTTCTTC	CASSLAGVRNEQFF
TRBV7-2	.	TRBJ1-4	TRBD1	TGTGCCAGCAGCCAGGGACAGGGGCTGGGTAATGAAAAACTGTTTTTT	CASSQGQGLGNEKLFF
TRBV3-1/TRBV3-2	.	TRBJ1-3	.	TGTGCCAGCAGGAACTCTGGAAACACCATATATTTT	CASRNSGNTIYF
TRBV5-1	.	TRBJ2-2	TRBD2	TGCGCCAGCACCCGGGAGGCGGACACCGGGGAGCTGTTTTTT	CASTREADTGELFF
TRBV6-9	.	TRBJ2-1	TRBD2	TGTGCCAGCAGTTCCGGGACTACCAATGAGCAGTTCTTC	CASSSGTTNEQFF
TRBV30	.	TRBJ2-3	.	TGTGCCGGTTCGAGAGGGGGAGATACGCAGTATTTT	CAGSRGGDTQYF
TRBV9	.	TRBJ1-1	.	TGTGCCAGCAGCTCCGCAGCTGTCGGGGAAGCTTTCTTT	CASSSAAVGEAFF
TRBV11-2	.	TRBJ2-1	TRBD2	TGTGCCAGCAGCTCGAGCGGGGGGGCCAGTGAGCAGTTCTTC	CASSSSGGASEQFF
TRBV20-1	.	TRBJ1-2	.	TGCAGTGCTAGGGGGCCCTATGGCTACACCTTC	CSARGPYGYTF
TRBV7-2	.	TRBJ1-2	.	TGTGCCAGCAGCTTAGATCCCTCAAACTATGGCTACACCTTC	CASSLDPSNYGYTF
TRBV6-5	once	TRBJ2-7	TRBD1	TGTGCCAGCAGAATACAGGGGGTTGATCCTTACGAGCAGTACTTC	CASRIQGVDPYEQYF
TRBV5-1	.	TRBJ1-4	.	TGCGCCAGCAGCTCCTCAGGGACTCTCAAGGAAAAACTGTTTTTT	CASSSSGTLKEKLFF
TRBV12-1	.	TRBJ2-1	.	TGTGCCAGCAGCTTTGGAAAAGGCTACAATGAGCAGTTCTTC	CASSFGKGYNEQFF
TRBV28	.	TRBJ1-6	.	TGTGCCAGCAGTTTGTTGGCCAACCGGAATAATTCACCCCTCCACTTT	CASSLLANRNNSPLHF
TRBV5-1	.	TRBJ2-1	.	TGCGCCAGCAGCTTGTCTCGAGACTCCTACTCCTACAATGAGCAGTTCTTC	CASSLSRDSYSYNEQFF
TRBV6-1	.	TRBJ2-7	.	TGTGCCAGCAGTGAGGGACTTTCTTACGAGCAGTACTTC	CASSEGLSYEQYF
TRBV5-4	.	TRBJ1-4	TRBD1	TGTGCCAGCAGCCTGGACAGGGTTCTTGGGAATGAAAAACTGTTTTTT	CASSLDRVLGNEKLFF
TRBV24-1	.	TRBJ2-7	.	TGTGCCACCAGTGATTGGGGGACAGAGCAGTACTTC	CATSDWGTEQYF
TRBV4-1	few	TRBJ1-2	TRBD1	TGCGCCAGCAGCCAAGGGACAGGGGCCAACTATGGCTACACCTTC	CASSQGTGANYGYTF
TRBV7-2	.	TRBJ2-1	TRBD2	TGTGCCATCCTTAGGACTAGCGGGGTCTTGAATGAGCAGTTCTTC	CAILRTSGVLNEQFF
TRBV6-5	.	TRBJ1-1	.	TGTGCCAGCATGCCCCAGATGAACACTGAAGCTTTCTTT	CASMPQMNTEAFF
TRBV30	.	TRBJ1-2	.	TGTGCCTGGACGGGACAAAACAACTATGGCTACACCTTC	CAWTGQNNYGYTF
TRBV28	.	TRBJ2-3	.	TGTGCCAGCAGTTTACCAGGGCGGACAGATACGCAGTATTTT	CASSLPGRTDTQYF
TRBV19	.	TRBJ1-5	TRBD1	TGTGCCTCTCGCCGGGACAGGAACAATCAGCCCCAGCATTTT	CASRRDRNNQPQHF